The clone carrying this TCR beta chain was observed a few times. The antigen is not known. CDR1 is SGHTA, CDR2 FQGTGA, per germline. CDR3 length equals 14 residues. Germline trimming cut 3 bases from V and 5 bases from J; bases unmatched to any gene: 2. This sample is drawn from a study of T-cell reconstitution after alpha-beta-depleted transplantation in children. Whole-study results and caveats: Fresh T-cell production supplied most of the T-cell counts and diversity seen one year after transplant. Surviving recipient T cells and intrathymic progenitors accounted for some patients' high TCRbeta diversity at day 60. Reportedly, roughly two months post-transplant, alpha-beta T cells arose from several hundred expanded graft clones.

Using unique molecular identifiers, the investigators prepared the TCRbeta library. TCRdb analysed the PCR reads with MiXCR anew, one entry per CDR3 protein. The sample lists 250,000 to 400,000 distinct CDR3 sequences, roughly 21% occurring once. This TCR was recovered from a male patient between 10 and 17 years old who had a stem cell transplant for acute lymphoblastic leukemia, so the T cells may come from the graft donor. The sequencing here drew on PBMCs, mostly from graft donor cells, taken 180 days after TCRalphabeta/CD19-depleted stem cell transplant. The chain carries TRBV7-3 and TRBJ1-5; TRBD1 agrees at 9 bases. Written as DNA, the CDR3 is TGTGCCAGCAGCTTGGGGACAGGGCATCAGCCCCAGCATTTT. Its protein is CASSLGTGHQPQHF.